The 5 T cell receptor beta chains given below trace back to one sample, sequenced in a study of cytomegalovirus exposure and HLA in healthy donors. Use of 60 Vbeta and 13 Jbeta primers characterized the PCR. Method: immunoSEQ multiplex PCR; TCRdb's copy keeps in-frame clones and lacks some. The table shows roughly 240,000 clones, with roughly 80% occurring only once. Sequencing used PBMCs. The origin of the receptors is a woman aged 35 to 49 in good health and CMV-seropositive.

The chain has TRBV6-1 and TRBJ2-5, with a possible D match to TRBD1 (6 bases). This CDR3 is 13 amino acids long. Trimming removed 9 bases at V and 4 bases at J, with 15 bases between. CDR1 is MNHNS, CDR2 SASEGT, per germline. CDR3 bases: TGTGCCAGGAGCGACAGAGGGGGAGAGACCCAGTACTTC. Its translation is CARSDRGGETQYF.

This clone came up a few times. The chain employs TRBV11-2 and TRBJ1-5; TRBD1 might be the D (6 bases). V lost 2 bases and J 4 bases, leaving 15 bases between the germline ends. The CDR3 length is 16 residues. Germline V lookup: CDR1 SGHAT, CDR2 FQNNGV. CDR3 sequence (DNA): TGTGCCAGCAGCTTATCCGGGACAACCGGGAATCAGCCCCAGCATTTT. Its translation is CASSLSGTTGNQPQHF.

The CDR3 nucleotides are TGCGCCAGCAGCATACTAAATGGACAGAGCAATGAGCAGTTCTTC. Translating gives CASSILNGQSNEQFF. The chain is built from TRBV5-1 and TRBJ2-1, with D tentatively TRBD1 (6 bases). The CDR3 covers 15 residues. Per the germline V gene, CDR1 is SGHRS and CDR2 is YFSETQ. Trimming cost V 4 bases and J 6 bases, with 17 bases left between them.

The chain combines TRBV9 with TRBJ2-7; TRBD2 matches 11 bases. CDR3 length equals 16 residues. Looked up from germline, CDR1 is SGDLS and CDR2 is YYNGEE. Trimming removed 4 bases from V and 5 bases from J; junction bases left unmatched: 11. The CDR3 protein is CASSRYGTSGRDEQYF. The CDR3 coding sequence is TGTGCCAGCAGCCGCTACGGGACTAGCGGTCGCGACGAGCAGTACTTC. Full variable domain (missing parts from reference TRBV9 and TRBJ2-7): DSGVTQTPKHLITATGQRVTLRCSPRSGDLSVYWYQQSLDQGLQFLIQYYNGEERAKGNILERFSAQQFPDLHSELNLSSLELGDSALYFCASSRYGTSGRDEQYFGPGTRLTVT.

As DNA, the CDR3 is TGTGCCAGCACCAGGGCCAAAGAAAAACTGTTTTTT. Translating it yields CASTRAKEKLFF. This chain connects TRBV5-6 to TRBJ1-4; a possible D gene is TRBD1 (5 bases). CDR1 and CDR2 (germline): SGHDT, YYEEEE. V gave up 6 bases and J gave up 8 bases, with 11 bases separating them. CDR3 length: 12 amino acids.